This T cell receptor beta chain was retrieved from a study of cytotoxic CD8 clonotypes in ibrutinib-treated CLL. Turning to the study itself: Patients: 11 to 12 relapsed/refractory, some 16 treatment-naive, 17 to 18 IGHV unmutated. Once treatment had gone on for a median of around eleven months, range 6 to 36, response samples were drawn. Overall study results and limits: The study found public clonotypes uncommon, contracting or stable on treatment. Clonality was higher at baseline than in age-matched healthy donors and tracked circulating CD8+ T-cell counts.

The germline CDR1 and CDR2 sequences are LNHDA and SQIVND (reference sequence). V gave up 10 bases and J gave up 2 bases, with 11 bases separating them. The CDR3 consists of 13 residues. The data were produced by immunoSEQ multiplex PCR, yet TCRdb's version contains in-frame clones alone and is incomplete. This table holds approximately 320,000 clones, 60% to 80% found once. This clone was found a few times. Its antigen is undetermined. This receptor was identified in a human donor with chronic lymphocytic leukemia. The chain employs TRBV19 and TRBJ2-2; D not certain. The sample in question was PBMCs, obtained after 36 months of ibrutinib treatment. CDR3 coding DNA: TGTGCCACTACGGACCCAAACACCGGGGAGCTGTTTTTT. This sequence encodes CATTDPNTGELFF.